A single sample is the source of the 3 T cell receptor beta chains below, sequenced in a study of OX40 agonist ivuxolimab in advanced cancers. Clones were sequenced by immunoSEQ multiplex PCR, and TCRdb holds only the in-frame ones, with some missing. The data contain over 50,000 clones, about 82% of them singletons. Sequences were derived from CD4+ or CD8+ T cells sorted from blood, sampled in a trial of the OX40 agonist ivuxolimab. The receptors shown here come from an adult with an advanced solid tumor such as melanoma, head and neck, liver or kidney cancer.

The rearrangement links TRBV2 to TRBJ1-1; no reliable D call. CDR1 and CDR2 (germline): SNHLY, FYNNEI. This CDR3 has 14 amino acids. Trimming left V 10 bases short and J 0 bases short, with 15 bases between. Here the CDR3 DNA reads TGTGCCACGGCGCGGGTTTCTATGAACACTGAAGCTTTCTTT. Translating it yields CATARVSMNTEAFF.

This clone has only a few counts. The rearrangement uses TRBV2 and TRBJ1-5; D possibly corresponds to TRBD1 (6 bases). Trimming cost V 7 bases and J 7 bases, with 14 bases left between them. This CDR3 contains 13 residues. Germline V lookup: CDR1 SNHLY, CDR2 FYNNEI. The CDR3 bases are TGTGCCAGCACCCCAGAAGGGGGGCAGCCCCAGCATTTT. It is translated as CASTPEGGQPQHF.

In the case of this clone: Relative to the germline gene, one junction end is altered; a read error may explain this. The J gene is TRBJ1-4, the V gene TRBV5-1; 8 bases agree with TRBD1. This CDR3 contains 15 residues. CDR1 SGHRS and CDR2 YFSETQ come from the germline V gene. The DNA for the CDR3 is TGTGCCAGCAGCTTGACGACAGGGGTTAATGAAAAACTGTTTTTT. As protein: CASSLTTGVNEKLFF.